Listed below are T cell receptor beta chains from one sample, sequenced in a study of blood T cell repertoires in COVID-19. The method was immunoSEQ multiplex PCR; TCRdb's version includes in-frame clones alone and lacks a portion of them. The data show 200,000 to 250,000 clones, 81% seen once. Sequencing was carried out using PBMCs or T cells enriched from blood (not recorded which). These receptor sequences come from a woman between 45 and 65 years old with acute COVID-19. Each CDR3 is given with its conserved first and last residue. D genes are given only for firm matches. A row's size may be missing; if present it is once, few, many or a size class.

CDR3nt: TGTGCCAGCAGTACTAGCGGGGGGGGGAACTACGAGCAGTACTTC
CDR3aa: CASSTSGGGNYEQYF
abundance: NA
d_gene: TRBD2
v_gene: TRBV11-2
j_gene: TRBJ2-7

CDR3nt: TGTGCCAGCAGCTTCGGGGTAATCTACGAGCAGTACTTC
CDR3aa: CASSFGVIYEQYF
abundance: NA
d_gene: NA
v_gene: TRBV6-2/TRBV6-3
j_gene: TRBJ2-7

CDR3nt: TGTGCCAGCAGTTCGGGACAGGTGAACACCGGGGAGCTGTTTTTT
CDR3aa: CASSSGQVNTGELFF
abundance: NA
d_gene: TRBD1
v_gene: TRBV27
j_gene: TRBJ2-2

CDR3nt: TGTGCCAGCAGCTTAAGCACGGTGTACCAAGAGACCCAGTACTTC
CDR3aa: CASSLSTVYQETQYF
abundance: NA
d_gene: NA
v_gene: TRBV7-2
j_gene: TRBJ2-5

CDR3nt: TGTGCCAGCAGCGAGAGCCCCACCATCTACGAGCAGTACTTC
CDR3aa: CASSESPTIYEQYF
abundance: NA
d_gene: NA
v_gene: TRBV7-9
j_gene: TRBJ2-7

CDR3nt: TGTGCCAGCAGCGCTGCATTGAGAGAGCAGTACTTC
CDR3aa: CASSAALREQYF
abundance: NA
d_gene: NA
v_gene: TRBV7-2
j_gene: TRBJ2-7

CDR3nt: TGTGCCAGCAGTCCCCGGACAGGGGGCAAATACGAGCAGTACTTC
CDR3aa: CASSPRTGGKYEQYF
abundance: NA
d_gene: TRBD1
v_gene: TRBV27
j_gene: TRBJ2-7

CDR3nt: TGTGCCAGCAGTTCAACAGGATACGAGCAGTACTTC
CDR3aa: CASSSTGYEQYF
abundance: NA
d_gene: NA
v_gene: TRBV28
j_gene: TRBJ2-7

CDR3nt: TGTGCCACCAGTGATCCCGGGGGGCCATCTATAAGCACAGATACGCAGTATTTT
CDR3aa: CATSDPGGPSISTDTQYF
abundance: NA
d_gene: NA
v_gene: TRBV24-1
j_gene: TRBJ2-3

CDR3nt: TGTGCCAGCCGACCGCCAGTTGGGCAAGGAAACACCATATATTTT
CDR3aa: CASRPPVGQGNTIYF
abundance: few
d_gene: NA
v_gene: TRBV28
j_gene: TRBJ1-3

CDR3nt: TGCGCCAGCAGCCCACAGGTTAATCAGCCCCAGCATTTT
CDR3aa: CASSPQVNQPQHF
abundance: NA
d_gene: NA
v_gene: TRBV4-1
j_gene: TRBJ1-5

CDR3nt: TGTGCCAGCAGTGCTAGCGGGAGCACAGATACGCAGTATTTT
CDR3aa: CASSASGSTDTQYF
abundance: NA
d_gene: TRBD2
v_gene: TRBV6-4
j_gene: TRBJ2-3

CDR3nt: TGTGCCAGCAGCACACCGGGACTAGCGGTATACAATGAGCAGTTCTTC
CDR3aa: CASSTPGLAVYNEQFF
abundance: NA
d_gene: TRBD2
v_gene: TRBV11-2
j_gene: TRBJ2-1